This TCR beta chain was observed in a study of blood T cells in healthy people across ages (dated by TCRdb to 2015 to 2017). Notes on the research overall: In model experiments, roughly one uniquely barcoded TCR beta cDNA molecule per two T cells was captured by template switching. The study measured age-related changes in TCR beta repertoire diversity using deep sequencing normalized with unique cDNA molecular identifiers. Four age groups were formed from the donors: young (average approximately 16 years), middle-aged (just under 40), aged (about 68) and long-lived (around 80). To avoid experimental bias, donors of different ages were randomly spread across the sequencing lanes. Two additional independent replicas of 1 million unique cDNA reads from the same blood draw were analyzed for two donors (one aged 18 to 30 and one aged 80 or older). The paper as a whole reports these results and caveats: Compared with the aged group, more naive CD4+ T cells, fewer expanded clones and increased TCR diversity were shown by the long-lived group, suggesting age selection. As age increased, observed TCR beta diversity per million T cells dropped in a roughly linear way, and a significant reduction was already evident by age roughly 36. Estimates of total diversity based on one million sequenced T cells were considered lower bounds and underestimates. Because the CMV infection status of the donors was unknown, age-related changes in expanded clonotypes may potentially have been confounded. Since profiling was done on bulk unsorted PBMCs, naive and antigen-experienced compartments could not be conclusively compared. A strong correlation was found between observed TCR beta diversity and the percentage of naive T cells measured by flow cytometry.

Donors were roughly 40 systemically healthy Caucasian individuals from Russia aged about 6 to 100 years. Each donor gave 8 to 10 milliliters of peripheral blood, collected into EDTA-treated Vacutainer tubes. PBMCs were isolated by Ficoll-Paque density-gradient centrifugation, with at least 6 million obtained per sample. Total RNA was extracted from PBMCs with Trizol reagent, with at least 6 micrograms obtained per sample. Naive CD45RAhigh/CD27high T cell percentages were measured by flow cytometry on a PBMC aliquot from every donor. The CDR3 measures 15 amino acids from cysteine to phenylalanine. Only CDR3 DNA is held: 45 bases, read in frame from base 1. Per the germline V gene, SGHAT is the CDR1 and FQNNGV is the CDR2. The V end loses 6 bases and the J end loses 4 bases, and a stretch of 17 bases separates them. Library method: 5' RACE. These reads were obtained on an Illumina HiSeq 2500. The second PCR ran for roughly 7 to 11 cycles and used a J-beta primer mix along with a sample-barcoded 5' primer. Each TCR beta cDNA molecule received a unique molecular identifier from a template-switch 5' adaptor carrying 12 random nucleotides. Each sample yielded at least 2.5 million CDR3-containing paired-end reads. First-strand cDNA was synthesized from all RNA with the Mint cDNA synthesis kit, primed by a TRBC-specific oligonucleotide. After uracil-DNA glycosylase treatment, a first 18-cycle PCR used universal primers M1SS and BC2_uni_R on all cDNA. The paper's data handling went like this. For normalization, 1 million high-quality reads, each with a distinct molecular identifier, were randomly selected from each sample. Reads sharing molecular identifiers were discarded rather than binned into consensus sequences. MiTCR, set to a Q25 quality threshold and the strictest error-elimination algorithm, was used for CDR3 identification, clonotype clustering and error correction. Lower-bound total TCR beta diversity was estimated with a nonparametric unseen species model using Euler transformation. Starting from the raw public reads, TCRdb applied fastp trimming at Q25, assembled clones with MiXCR and retained in-frame beta chains. Each CDR3 protein appears once, grouped with its most common genes and DNA. These V and J calls derive from TCRdb rather than the authors' analysis. The sample table contains around 1.5 million distinct CDR3 sequences; only one count was recorded for approximately 63% of them. The top ten hold 5% to 7% of the sample.

For this clonotype: Its binding antigen is unknown. There are no base qualities to consult, and no much larger clone falls within one base.

Sequenced: blood. This TCR was sampled from a man between 18 and 29 years old in good health. The sequence links TRBV11-2 to TRBJ2-3; the D gene is perhaps TRBD2, from 6 matching bases. The base sequence is TGTGCCAGCAGGAGGAGGGGCCTCCCCGCAGATACGCAGTATTTT. Its translation is CASRRRGLPADTQYF.